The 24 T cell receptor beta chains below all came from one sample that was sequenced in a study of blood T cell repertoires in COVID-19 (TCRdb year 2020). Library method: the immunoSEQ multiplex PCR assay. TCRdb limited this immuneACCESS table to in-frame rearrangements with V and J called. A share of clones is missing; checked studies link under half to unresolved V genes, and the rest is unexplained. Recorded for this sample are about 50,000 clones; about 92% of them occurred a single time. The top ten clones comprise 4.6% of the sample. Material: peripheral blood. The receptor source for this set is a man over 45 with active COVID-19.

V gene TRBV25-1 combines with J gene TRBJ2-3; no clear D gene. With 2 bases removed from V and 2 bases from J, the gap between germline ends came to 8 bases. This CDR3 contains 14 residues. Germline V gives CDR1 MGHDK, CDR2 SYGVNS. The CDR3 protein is CASSEVSITDTQYF. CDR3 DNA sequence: TGTGCCAGCAGTGAAGTTAGTATCACAGATACGCAGTATTTT.

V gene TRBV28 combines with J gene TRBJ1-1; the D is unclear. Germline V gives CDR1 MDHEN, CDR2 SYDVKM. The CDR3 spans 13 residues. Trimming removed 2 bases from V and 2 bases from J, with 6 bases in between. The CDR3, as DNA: TGTGCCAGCAGTTTAGCCTATAACACTGAAGCTTTCTTT. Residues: CASSLAYNTEAFF. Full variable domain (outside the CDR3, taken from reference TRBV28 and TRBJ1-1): DVKVTQSSRYLVKRTGEKVFLECVQDMDHENMFWYRQDPGLGLRLIYFSYDVKMKEKGDIPEGYSVSREKKERFSLILESASTNQTSMYLCASSLAYNTEAFFGQGTRLTVV.

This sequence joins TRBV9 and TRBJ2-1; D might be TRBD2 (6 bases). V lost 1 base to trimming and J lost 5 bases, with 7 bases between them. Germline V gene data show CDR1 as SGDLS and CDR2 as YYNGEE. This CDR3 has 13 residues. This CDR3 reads CASSVRTNNEQFF. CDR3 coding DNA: TGTGCCAGCAGCGTAAGGACTAACAATGAGCAGTTCTTC.

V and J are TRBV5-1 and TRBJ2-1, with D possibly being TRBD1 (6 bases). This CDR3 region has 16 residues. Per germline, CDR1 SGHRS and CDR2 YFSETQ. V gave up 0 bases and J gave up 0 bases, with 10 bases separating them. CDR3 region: CASSLDRAGSYNEQFF. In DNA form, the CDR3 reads TGCGCCAGCAGCTTGGACAGGGCCGGCTCCTACAATGAGCAGTTCTTC.

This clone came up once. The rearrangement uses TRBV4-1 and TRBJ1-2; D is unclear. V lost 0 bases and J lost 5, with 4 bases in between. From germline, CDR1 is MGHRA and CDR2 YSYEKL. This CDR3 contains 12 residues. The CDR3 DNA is TGCGCCAGCAGCCAAGAAGCTTATGGCTACACCTTC. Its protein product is CASSQEAYGYTF.

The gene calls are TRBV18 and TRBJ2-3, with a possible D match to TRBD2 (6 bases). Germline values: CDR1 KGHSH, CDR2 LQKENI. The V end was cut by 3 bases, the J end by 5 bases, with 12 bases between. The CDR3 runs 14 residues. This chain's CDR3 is CASSPLAAGDTQYF. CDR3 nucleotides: TGTGCCAGCTCACCCCTAGCAGCGGGAGATACGCAGTATTTT.

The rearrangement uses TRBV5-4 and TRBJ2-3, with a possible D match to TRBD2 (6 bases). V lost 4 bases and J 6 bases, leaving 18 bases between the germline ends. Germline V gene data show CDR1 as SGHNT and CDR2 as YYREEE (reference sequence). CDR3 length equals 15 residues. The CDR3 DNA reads TGTGCCAGCAGCAAGGCGGGGTCCCCCGCGGATACGCAGTATTTT. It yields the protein CASSKAGSPADTQYF.

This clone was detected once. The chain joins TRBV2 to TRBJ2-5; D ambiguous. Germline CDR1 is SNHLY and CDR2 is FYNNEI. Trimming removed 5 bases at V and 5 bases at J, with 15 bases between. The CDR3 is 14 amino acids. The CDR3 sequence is CASSPQAGRETQYF. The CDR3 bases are TGTGCCAGCAGTCCCCAGGCCGGTCGGGAGACCCAGTACTTC. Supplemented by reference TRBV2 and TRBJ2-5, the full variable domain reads EPEVTQTPSHQVTQMGQEVILRCVPISNHLYFYWYRQILGQKVEFLVSFYNNEISEKSEIFDDQFSVERPDGSNFTLKIRSTKLEDSAMYFCASSPQAGRETQYFGPGTRLLVL.

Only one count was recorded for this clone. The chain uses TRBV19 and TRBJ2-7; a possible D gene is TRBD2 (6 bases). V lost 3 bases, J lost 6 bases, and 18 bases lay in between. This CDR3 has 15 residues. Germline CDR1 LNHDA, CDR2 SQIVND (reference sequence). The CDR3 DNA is TGTGCCAGTAGTATCTCGTTGTCTGGGACTTCCGAGCAGTACTTC. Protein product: CASSISLSGTSEQYF.

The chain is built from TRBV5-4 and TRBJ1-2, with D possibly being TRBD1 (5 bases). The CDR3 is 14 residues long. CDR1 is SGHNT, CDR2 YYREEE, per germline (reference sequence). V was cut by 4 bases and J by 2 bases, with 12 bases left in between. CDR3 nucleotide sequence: TGTGCCAGCAGCCGTCAGACAGAGAACTATGGCTACACCTTC. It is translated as CASSRQTENYGYTF.

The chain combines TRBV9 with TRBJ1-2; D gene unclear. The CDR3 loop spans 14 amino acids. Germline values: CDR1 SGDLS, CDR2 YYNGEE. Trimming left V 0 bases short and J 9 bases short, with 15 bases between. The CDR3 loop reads CASSVDGQVFSYTF. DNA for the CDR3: TGTGCCAGCAGCGTAGATGGGCAAGTCTTTAGCTACACCTTC.

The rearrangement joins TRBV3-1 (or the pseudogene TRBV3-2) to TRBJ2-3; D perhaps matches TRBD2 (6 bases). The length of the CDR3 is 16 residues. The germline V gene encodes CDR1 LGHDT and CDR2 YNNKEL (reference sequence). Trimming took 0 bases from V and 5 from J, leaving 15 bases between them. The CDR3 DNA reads TGTGCCAGCAGCCAAGATTTGGAGGGAGGTAGAGATACGCAGTATTTT. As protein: CASSQDLEGGRDTQYF.

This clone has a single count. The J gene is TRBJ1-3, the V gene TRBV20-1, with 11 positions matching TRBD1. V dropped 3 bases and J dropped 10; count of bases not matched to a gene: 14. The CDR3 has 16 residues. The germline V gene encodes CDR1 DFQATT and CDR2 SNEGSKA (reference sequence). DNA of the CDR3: TGCAGTGCTAGTGGTGCCTTTCGGACAGGGGGCGAGACCATATATTTT. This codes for CSASGAFRTGGETIYF.

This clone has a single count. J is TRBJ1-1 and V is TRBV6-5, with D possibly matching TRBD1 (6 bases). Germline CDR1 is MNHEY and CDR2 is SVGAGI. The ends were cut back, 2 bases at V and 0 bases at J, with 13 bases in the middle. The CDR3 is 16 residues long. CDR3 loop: CASSYAGGPMNTEAFF. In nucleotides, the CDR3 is TGTGCCAGCAGTTACGCGGGGGGCCCAATGAACACTGAAGCTTTCTTT.

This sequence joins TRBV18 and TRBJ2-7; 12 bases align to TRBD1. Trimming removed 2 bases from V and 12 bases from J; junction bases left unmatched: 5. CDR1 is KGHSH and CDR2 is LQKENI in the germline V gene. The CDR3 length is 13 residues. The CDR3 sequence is CASSPSGTGGLYF. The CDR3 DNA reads TGTGCCAGCTCACCATCAGGGACAGGGGGCCTGTACTTC. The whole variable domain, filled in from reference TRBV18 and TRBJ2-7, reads NAGVMQNPRHLVRRRGQEARLRCSPMKGHSHVYWYRQLPEEGLKFMVYLQKENIIDESGMPKERFSAEFPKEGPSILRIQQVVRGDSAAYFCASSPSGTGGLYFGPGTRLTVT.

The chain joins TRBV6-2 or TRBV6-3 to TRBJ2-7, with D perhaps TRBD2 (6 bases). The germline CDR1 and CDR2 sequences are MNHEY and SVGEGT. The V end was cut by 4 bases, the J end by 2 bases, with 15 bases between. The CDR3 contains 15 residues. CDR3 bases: TGTGCCAGCAGTTCAGCGGAGGGAACGGCCTACGAGCAGTACTTC. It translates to CASSSAEGTAYEQYF.

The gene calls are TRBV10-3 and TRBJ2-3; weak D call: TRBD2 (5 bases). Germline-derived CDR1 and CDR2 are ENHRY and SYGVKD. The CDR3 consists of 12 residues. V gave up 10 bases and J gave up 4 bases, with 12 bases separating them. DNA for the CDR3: TGTGCCACCCAGGCGGGTGCAGATACGCAGTATTTT. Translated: CATQAGADTQYF.

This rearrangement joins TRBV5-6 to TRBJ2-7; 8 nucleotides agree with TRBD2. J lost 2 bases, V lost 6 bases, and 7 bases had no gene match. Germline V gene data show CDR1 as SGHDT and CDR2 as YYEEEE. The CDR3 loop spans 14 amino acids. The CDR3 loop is CASIAERGTYEQYF. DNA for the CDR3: TGTGCCAGCATCGCGGAGCGGGGGACCTACGAGCAGTACTTC.

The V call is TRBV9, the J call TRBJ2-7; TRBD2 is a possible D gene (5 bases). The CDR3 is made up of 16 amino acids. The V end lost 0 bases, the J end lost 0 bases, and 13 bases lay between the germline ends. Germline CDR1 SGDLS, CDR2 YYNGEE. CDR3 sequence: CASSVDSGESSYEQYF. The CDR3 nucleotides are TGTGCCAGCAGCGTAGATTCCGGGGAGAGCTCCTACGAGCAGTACTTC.

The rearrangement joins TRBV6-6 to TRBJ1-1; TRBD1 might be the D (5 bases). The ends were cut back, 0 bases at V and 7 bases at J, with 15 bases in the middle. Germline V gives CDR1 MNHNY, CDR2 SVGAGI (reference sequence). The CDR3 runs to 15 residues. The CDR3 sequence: CASSYSSAGKIEAFF. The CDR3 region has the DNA TGTGCCAGCAGTTACTCCAGCGCAGGGAAGATTGAAGCTTTCTTT.

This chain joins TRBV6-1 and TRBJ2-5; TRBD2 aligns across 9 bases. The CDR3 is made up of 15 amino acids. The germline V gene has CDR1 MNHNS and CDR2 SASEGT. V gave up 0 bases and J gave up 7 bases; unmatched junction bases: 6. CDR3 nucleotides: TGTGCCAGCAGTGAAGCTAGCGGGAGAACCGGGACCCAGTACTTC. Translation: CASSEASGRTGTQYF.

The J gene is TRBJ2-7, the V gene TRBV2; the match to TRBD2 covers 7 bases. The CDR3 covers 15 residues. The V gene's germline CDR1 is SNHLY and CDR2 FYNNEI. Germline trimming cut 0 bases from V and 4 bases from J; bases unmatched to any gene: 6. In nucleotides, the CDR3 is TGTGCCAGCAGTGAAGCGCTTCTCGGGAGGTACGAGCAGTACTTC. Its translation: CASSEALLGRYEQYF.

The DNA of the CDR3 is TGCGCCAGCAGCTTGATCCGGACAGACACTGAAGCTTTCTTT. Residues: CASSLIRTDTEAFF. The V gene is TRBV5-1, the J gene TRBJ1-1; maybe TRBD1 (6 bases). V lost 1 base and J lost 3, with 10 bases in between. Germline values: CDR1 SGHRS, CDR2 YFSETQ. There are 14 residues in the CDR3.

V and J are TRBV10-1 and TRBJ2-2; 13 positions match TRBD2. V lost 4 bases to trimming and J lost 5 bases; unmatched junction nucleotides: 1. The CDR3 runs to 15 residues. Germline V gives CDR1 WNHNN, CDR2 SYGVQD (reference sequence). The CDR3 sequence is CASSAGLAGTGELFF. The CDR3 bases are TGCGCCAGCAGTGCGGGACTAGCGGGAACCGGGGAGCTGTTTTTT.